The source of this T cell receptor (beta chain) is a study of shared clonotypes between healthy human individuals (dated by TCRdb to the early 2020s). Regarding the complete study: Two women and three men aged 18 to 49 years were included in the cohort. Different laboratories and diverse techniques were used to prepare libraries and sequence TCR repertoires, to increase sequencing depth and limit assay-specific biases. To estimate repertoire size and how much clonotype sharing occurs between individuals, the study deeply sequenced the blood TCR repertoires of roughly 5 healthy adults. Leukapheresis yielded between about 0.9 and 9 billion PBMCs per donor. What the work shows at the level of the full study, not this receptor alone: Only blood was sampled, and tissue TCR repertoires likely differ from those in blood. Pairwise subsampling led to the expectation that sequencing depth would affect the degree of clonotype sharing among donors. The genetic and exposure-history diversity represented was limited by the small number of donors.

Using the deep immunoSEQ assay, multiplex PCR amplified TCR CDR3 regions from genomic DNA. Extracted genomic DNA from each cell subset was spread evenly across all wells of several immunoSEQ 96-well plates, with each plate serving as a replicate. Each replicate PCR for unsorted PBMC received roughly 300 ng genomic DNA, equal to about 30,000 T cell genomes. Ten immunoSEQ deep assay plates were used to sequence the unsorted PBMC genomic DNA. Purified libraries were quantified with a Qubit 3.0 fluorometer, sized on a Bioanalyzer 2100, and re-quantified with the KAPA Library Quantification kit. A separate single-read 150-cycle Illumina NextSeq 550 flow cell was used to sequence each immunoSEQ 96-well plate. As for how the authors treated the data: Because the immunoSEQ output held only junctional sequences and lacked quality scores, the filtering could not match the filtering applied to full-length reads. Sequences were annotated with PyIR, a Python wrapper for IgBLAST v1.9, using IMGT germline references to assign V/J genes and CDR3. Reads with weak V/J assignments (E-value above 1e-6), missing CDR3, stop codons, out-of-frame junctions, or ambiguous translated residues were removed. V3J clonotypes were defined by identical inferred V gene, J gene, and CDR3 amino acid sequence. Percentage overlap between repertoires was computed as shared unique clonotypes divided by the size of the smaller repertoire. Repertoire richness was assessed with RTK rarefaction, the Chao1 estimator, and Recon v2.1 estimates of unobserved clonotypes. Not all clones reach the TCRdb copy of this immuneACCESS table, which keeps in-frame sequences only. Checked studies attribute under half of the gap to unresolved V genes and leave the rest unexplained. V and J calls and clone size are given by that table; D and trimming were obtained from the DNA. Present in this sample are about 470,000 clones, 70% to 80% of which were seen just once. The ten largest account for approximately 13% of the sample.

The donors were healthy, HIV-negative adults who had no recently reported acute infections or vaccinations. Every donor was a Caucasian adult residing in Nashville, Tennessee, USA. For unsorted samples, tens of millions of PBMCs were counted, and genomic DNA was extracted using the QIAamp DNA Blood Mini kit. Blood was obtained by leukapheresis, after which PBMCs were separated by Ficoll-Histopaque density gradient centrifugation and cryopreserved in liquid nitrogen vapor phase. In the case of this clone: The target of this receptor is not known. The record has no base qualities; no much larger clone is one base away.

The material sequenced was PBMCs. The receptor comes from a woman in her forties in good health. Some clones in this sample may be carry-over from other donors' samples.

The sequenced DNA: TGTGCCAGCAGCTCTTCCTCTAGAGGATACGAGCAGTACTTC. Its product reads: CASSSSSRGYEQYF. The receptor chain draws on TRBV7-6 and TRBJ2-7; no D segment can be confidently identified. From its cysteine to its phenylalanine, the CDR3 spans 14 amino acids. Only the CDR3 DNA stays, 42 bases, in frame from base 1. For CDR1 and CDR2, the germline V gene lists SGHVS and FNYEAQ. V and J are truncated by 4 bases and 4 bases respectively, leaving an intervening sequence of 14 bases.